This T cell receptor (beta chain) was identified during a study of beta chain features in type 1 diabetes. Germline V gives CDR1 SQVTM, CDR2 ANQGSEA. The CDR3 is 10 amino acids. Expressed TCRB transcripts got sequenced, as all isolated RNA was reverse transcribed. Some clones are missing from TCRdb's copy, which holds only in-frame ones; the method was immunoSEQ multiplex PCR. The sample has 200,000 to 250,000 clones, 27% seen once. Only one heparinised blood draw was taken per donor, and its volume averaged about 116 mL. Stem cell-like memory, regulatory, central memory and naive CD4+ cells were sorted via CD45RO/CCR7/CD25/CD127/CD95/CD27.

The sequence came from a man aged 30 to 39 in good health. This rearrangement joins TRBV29-1 to TRBJ2-5, with D possibly matching TRBD1 (5 bases). The DNA matches TRBJ2-7 better at its end, which makes the J call doubtful. Material for sequencing was central memory CD4+ T cells from blood. CDR3 amino acids: CSVGRDEQYF. The CDR3 nucleotides are TGCAGCGTTGGCAGGGACGAGCAGTACTTC.